This T cell receptor (beta chain) was found in a study of radiation and T cells in renal cell carcinoma. General observations from the study: Baseline intratumoral clonotype presence is unknown without pretreatment biopsies. In blood, top tumor clones expanded by 2 weeks, shrinking by 4.

Documented time point: blood 2 weeks post-SBRT. Specified treatment: 15 Gy SBRT to primary tumor, nephrectomy 4 weeks later. Germline CDR1 reads MNHEY; CDR2 reads SMNVEV (reference sequence). V was clipped by 3 bases and J by 2 bases, with 14 bases between them. CDR3 length equals 16 residues. In regard to this clone: Its antigen is undetermined.

Assay used: immunoSEQ multiplex PCR; TCRdb lists only in-frame clones, some missing. Among some 120,000 clones listed, approximately 75% were seen once. The source of this sequence is a woman in her fifties or sixties with renal cell carcinoma. V usage is TRBV27 and J usage is TRBJ1-5; TRBD1 might be the D (6 bases). The sample here was blood, taken from a patient whose treatment included radiotherapy and nephrectomy. CDR3: CASSFLGARGNQPQHF. The CDR3 DNA reads as TGTGCCAGCAGTTTTTTGGGGGCTAGGGGCAATCAGCCCCAGCATTTT.